The rows below give T cell receptor beta chains drawn from one sample of a study of T-cell memory formation after mild COVID-19. TCRdb passed the 5' RACE reads through MiXCR, listing each CDR3 protein once. The sample carries about 120,000 distinct CDR3 sequences, 22% recorded once. The sequenced sample consisted of PBMCs or a T cell subset sorted from them (not recorded which). All receptors derive from a man younger than 35 who had mild COVID-19 (a few samples of this study predate the infection). Cell type and time point are not known. Each CDR3 is given with its conserved first and last residue. Fields, in order: clone size, J gene, V gene, D gene, CDR3 protein, CDR3 DNA. A D gene is named only where the DNA matches it firmly. The size field is filled for only some rows; it gives once, few, many or a size class.

clone size: .; J gene: TRBJ2-5; V gene: TRBV4-2; D gene: .; CDR3 protein: CASSQDIMGLEETQYF; CDR3 DNA: TGTGCCAGCAGCCAAGATATTATGGGACTCGAAGAGACCCAGTACTTC
clone size: few; J gene: TRBJ1-6; V gene: TRBV12-3/TRBV12-4; D gene: .; CDR3 protein: CASSLAGHNSPLHF; CDR3 DNA: TGTGCCAGCAGTTTAGCAGGCCATAATTCACCCCTCCACTTT
clone size: .; J gene: TRBJ2-4; V gene: TRBV15; D gene: TRBD1; CDR3 protein: CATSGGTGAPGNIQYF; CDR3 DNA: TGTGCCACCAGCGGAGGGACAGGGGCGCCTGGGAACATTCAGTACTTC
clone size: .; J gene: TRBJ2-1; V gene: TRBV24-1; D gene: TRBD2; CDR3 protein: CATSPRGGGAKNEQFF; CDR3 DNA: TGTGCCACCAGTCCACGAGGCGGGGGGGCGAAGAATGAGCAGTTCTTC
clone size: few; J gene: TRBJ2-7; V gene: TRBV19; D gene: .; CDR3 protein: CASSINRHPYEQYF; CDR3 DNA: TGTGCCAGTAGTATAAACCGACATCCCTACGAGCAGTACTTC
clone size: many; J gene: TRBJ1-2; V gene: TRBV9; D gene: .; CDR3 protein: CASSADTGPNYGYTF; CDR3 DNA: TGTGCCAGCAGCGCCGACACAGGGCCCAACTATGGCTACACCTTC
clone size: few; J gene: TRBJ2-1; V gene: TRBV10-3; D gene: .; CDR3 protein: CAISEPGSHEQFF; CDR3 DNA: TGTGCCATCAGTGAGCCGGGGTCCCATGAGCAGTTCTTC
clone size: .; J gene: TRBJ2-5; V gene: TRBV7-3; D gene: TRBD1; CDR3 protein: CASSYGTGGIETQYF; CDR3 DNA: TGTGCCAGCAGCTATGGGACAGGGGGCATTGAGACCCAGTACTTC
clone size: few; J gene: TRBJ2-1; V gene: TRBV7-8; D gene: TRBD2; CDR3 protein: CASSLASGVGSVF; CDR3 DNA: TGTGCCAGCAGCTTAGCTAGCGGGGTGGGGTCGGTCTTC
clone size: few; J gene: TRBJ2-1; V gene: TRBV29-1; D gene: .; CDR3 protein: CSVATQGRYNEQFF; CDR3 DNA: TGCAGCGTCGCCACCCAGGGAAGGTACAATGAGCAGTTCTTC
clone size: .; J gene: TRBJ1-1; V gene: TRBV4-1; D gene: .; CDR3 protein: CASTATGRGTEAFF; CDR3 DNA: TGCGCCAGCACCGCGACAGGACGGGGCACTGAAGCTTTCTTT
clone size: .; J gene: TRBJ1-2; V gene: TRBV7-9; D gene: TRBD1; CDR3 protein: CASSRRDRANYGYTF; CDR3 DNA: TGTGCCAGCAGCCGCCGGGACAGGGCAAACTATGGCTACACCTTC
clone size: .; J gene: TRBJ1-5; V gene: TRBV6-6; D gene: .; CDR3 protein: CASDRGRSNQPQHF; CDR3 DNA: TGTGCCAGTGACCGCGGAAGGAGCAATCAGCCCCAGCATTTT
clone size: few; J gene: TRBJ2-5; V gene: TRBV10-3; D gene: TRBD2; CDR3 protein: CAISESGGGTQYF; CDR3 DNA: TGTGCCATCAGTGAGTCCGGGGGGGGGACCCAGTACTTC
clone size: few; J gene: TRBJ2-3; V gene: TRBV7-3; D gene: .; CDR3 protein: CASSPISTDTQYF; CDR3 DNA: TGTGCCAGCAGTCCCATCAGCACAGATACGCAGTATTTT
clone size: .; J gene: TRBJ2-3; V gene: TRBV7-8; D gene: TRBD2; CDR3 protein: CASSRPTSGGGTDTQYF; CDR3 DNA: TGTGCCAGCAGCCGACCGACTAGCGGGGGGGGGACAGATACGCAGTATTTT
clone size: few; J gene: TRBJ1-2; V gene: TRBV10-3; D gene: TRBD1; CDR3 protein: CAISDTGGGYTF; CDR3 DNA: TGTGCCATCAGCGACACAGGGGGCGGCTACACCTTC
clone size: many; J gene: TRBJ2-7; V gene: TRBV12-3/TRBV12-4; D gene: TRBD1; CDR3 protein: CASSSTDRGYEQYF; CDR3 DNA: TGTGCCAGCAGTTCCACGGACAGGGGCTACGAGCAGTACTTC
clone size: few; J gene: TRBJ2-7; V gene: TRBV7-8; D gene: TRBD2; CDR3 protein: CASSPQGLAGSYEQYF; CDR3 DNA: TGTGCCAGCAGCCCCCAGGGACTAGCGGGATCCTACGAGCAGTACTTC
clone size: few; J gene: TRBJ2-7; V gene: TRBV7-9; D gene: TRBD1; CDR3 protein: CASSATPGTAYEQYF; CDR3 DNA: TGTGCCAGCAGCGCAACGCCCGGGACAGCCTACGAGCAGTACTTC
clone size: .; J gene: TRBJ2-6; V gene: TRBV6-2/TRBV6-3; D gene: .; CDR3 protein: CASSPTVRAGANVLTF; CDR3 DNA: TGTGCCAGCAGCCCCACGGTGAGGGCTGGGGCCAACGTCCTGACTTTC
clone size: .; J gene: TRBJ1-2; V gene: TRBV4-3; D gene: .; CDR3 protein: CASSQDLTPSYGYTF; CDR3 DNA: TGCGCCAGCAGCCAAGACCTGACGCCGTCCTATGGCTACACCTTC
clone size: .; J gene: TRBJ2-3; V gene: TRBV12-3/TRBV12-4; D gene: .; CDR3 protein: CASRGDGSNTDTQYF; CDR3 DNA: TGTGCCAGCAGGGGGGACGGATCGAACACAGATACGCAGTATTTT
clone size: many; J gene: TRBJ2-3; V gene: TRBV7-2; D gene: .; CDR3 protein: CASSLAPGHWMSDTQYF; CDR3 DNA: TGTGCCAGCAGCTTGGCCCCGGGACATTGGATGTCCGATACGCAGTATTTT
clone size: .; J gene: TRBJ2-2; V gene: TRBV5-1; D gene: TRBD2; CDR3 protein: CASSLVAGAGELFF; CDR3 DNA: TGCGCCAGCAGCTTGGTAGCGGGGGCCGGGGAGCTGTTTTTT
clone size: .; J gene: TRBJ1-2; V gene: TRBV7-9; D gene: TRBD1; CDR3 protein: CASSFLTGAPYGYTF; CDR3 DNA: TGTGCCAGCAGCTTCCTTACAGGGGCTCCCTATGGCTACACCTTC
clone size: few; J gene: TRBJ2-1; V gene: TRBV7-8; D gene: TRBD2; CDR3 protein: CASNPTSGGALDEQFF; CDR3 DNA: TGTGCCAGCAACCCTACTAGCGGGGGGGCCCTAGATGAGCAGTTCTTC
clone size: few; J gene: TRBJ2-1; V gene: TRBV5-1; D gene: .; CDR3 protein: CASSQTSDSLYNEQFF; CDR3 DNA: TGCGCCAGCAGCCAGACTTCGGACAGCTTATACAATGAGCAGTTCTTC